This TCR beta chain was obtained from a study of shared T cell receptors in the human thymus. Trimming at V came to 1 base and at J to 3 bases, leaving 16 bases not matched to a gene. This CDR3 region has 19 residues. The germline V gene encodes CDR1 PRHDT and CDR2 FYEKMQ (reference sequence). Using immunoSEQ multiplex PCR, the repertoire was profiled, and TCRdb retains in-frame clones only, with some absent. The data show 700,000 to 750,000 clones, 80% to 90% seen once. This sample also belongs to another study, concerning human thymus T cells. This second study says: Thymus pieces cut out during corrective heart surgery were the tissue that was used.

V and J are TRBV13 and TRBJ1-2, with TRBD1 matching over 8 bases. The source is a girl in the first two years of life with a congenital heart defect. The sequenced sample was thymocytes. DNA for the CDR3: TGTGCCAGCAGCTTAGAACAGGGGGTTTATCCTATCTCTGACTATGGCTACACCTTC. Its translation is CASSLEQGVYPISDYGYTF.